The text below deals with one TCR beta chain. This sample is drawn from a study of blood T cell repertoires in COVID-19. In the original workflow: Amplification of reference gene primers was used by the study to estimate nucleated cell counts. Sequencing was performed with immunoSEQ multiplex PCR; in TCRdb, only in-frame clones are kept and a portion is missing. The V and J calls and clone size are taken from that table; D and trimming were inferred from the DNA. Among over 150,000 clones listed, 65% to 85% were seen once. V dropped 5 bases and J dropped 2; count of bases not matched to a gene: 2. The CDR3 extends over 15 amino acids. The germline V gene has CDR1 SGHVS and CDR2 FQNEAQ.

The chain joins TRBV7-8 to TRBJ2-1, with TRBD2 identical over 11 bases. The sequencing input was peripheral blood. The sequence came from a man in his 70s with active or convalescent COVID-19. The CDR3 reads CASSVTSGTYNEQFF. Written as DNA, the CDR3 is TGTGCCAGCAGCGTGACTAGCGGGACCTACAATGAGCAGTTCTTC.